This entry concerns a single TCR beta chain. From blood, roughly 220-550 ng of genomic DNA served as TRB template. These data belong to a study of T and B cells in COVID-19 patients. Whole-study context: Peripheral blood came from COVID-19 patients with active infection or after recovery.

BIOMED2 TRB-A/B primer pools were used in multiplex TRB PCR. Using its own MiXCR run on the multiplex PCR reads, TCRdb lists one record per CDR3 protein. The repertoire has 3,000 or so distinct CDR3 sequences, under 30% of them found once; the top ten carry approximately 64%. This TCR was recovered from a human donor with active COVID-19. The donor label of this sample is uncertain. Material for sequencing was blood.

The CDR3 DNA reads as TGTGCCATCAGTGAGTCGCGTGGTGGGGGCGATACTGAAGCTTTCTTT. As protein: CAISESRGGGDTEAFF. The rearrangement links TRBV10-3 to TRBJ1-1, with D tentatively TRBD1 (6 bases). Germline V gene sequence: CDR1 ENHRY, CDR2 SYGVKD. The CDR3 spans 16 residues. V gave up 0 bases and J gave up 5 bases, with 16 bases separating them.